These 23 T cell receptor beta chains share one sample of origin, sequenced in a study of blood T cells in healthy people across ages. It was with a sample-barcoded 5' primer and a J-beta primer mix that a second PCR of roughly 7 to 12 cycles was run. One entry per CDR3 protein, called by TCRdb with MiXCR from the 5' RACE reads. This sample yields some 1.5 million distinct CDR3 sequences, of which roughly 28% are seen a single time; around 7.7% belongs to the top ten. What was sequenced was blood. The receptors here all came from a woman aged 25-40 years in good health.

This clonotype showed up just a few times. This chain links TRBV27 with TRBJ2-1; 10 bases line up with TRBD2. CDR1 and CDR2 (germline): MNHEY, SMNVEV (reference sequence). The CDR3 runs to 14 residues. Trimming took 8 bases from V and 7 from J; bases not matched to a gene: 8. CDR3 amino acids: CASGATSGLNEQFF. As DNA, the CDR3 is TGTGCCAGCGGGGCGACTAGCGGGCTTAATGAGCAGTTCTTC.

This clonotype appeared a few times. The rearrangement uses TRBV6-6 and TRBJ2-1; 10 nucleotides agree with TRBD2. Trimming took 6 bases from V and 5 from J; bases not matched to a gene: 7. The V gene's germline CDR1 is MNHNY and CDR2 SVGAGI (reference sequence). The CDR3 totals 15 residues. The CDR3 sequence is CASSSAGGPDNEQFF. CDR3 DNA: TGTGCCAGCAGCTCAGCGGGAGGGCCTGACAATGAGCAGTTCTTC.

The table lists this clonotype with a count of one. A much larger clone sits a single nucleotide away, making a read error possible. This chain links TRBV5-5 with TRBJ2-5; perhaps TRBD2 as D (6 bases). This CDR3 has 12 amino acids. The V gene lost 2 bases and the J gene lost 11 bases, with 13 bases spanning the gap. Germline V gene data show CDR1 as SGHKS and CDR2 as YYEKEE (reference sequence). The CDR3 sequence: CASSFWGDEQYF. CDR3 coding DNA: TGTGCCAGCAGCTTCTGGGGGGATGAGCAGTACTTC.

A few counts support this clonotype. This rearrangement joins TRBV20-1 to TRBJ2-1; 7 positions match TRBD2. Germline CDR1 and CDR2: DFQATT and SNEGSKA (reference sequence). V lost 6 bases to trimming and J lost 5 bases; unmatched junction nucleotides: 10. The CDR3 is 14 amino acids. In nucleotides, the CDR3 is TGCAGTGCCGTGGCGGGAGAGCTAAACAATGAGCAGTTCTTC. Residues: CSAVAGELNNEQFF.

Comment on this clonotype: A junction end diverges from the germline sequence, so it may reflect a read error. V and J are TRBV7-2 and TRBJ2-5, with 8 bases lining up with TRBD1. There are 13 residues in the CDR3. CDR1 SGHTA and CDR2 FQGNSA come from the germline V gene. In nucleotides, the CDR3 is TGTGCCAGCAGCGCGACAGGGGTGGAGACCAAGTACTTC. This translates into CASSATGVETKYF. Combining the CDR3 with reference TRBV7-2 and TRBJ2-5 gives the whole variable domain GAGVSQSPSNKVTEKGKDVELRCDPISGHTALYWYRQSLGQGLEFLIYFQGNSAPDKSGLPSDRFSAERTGGSVSTLTIQRTQQEDSAVYLCASSATGVETKYFGPGTRLLVL.

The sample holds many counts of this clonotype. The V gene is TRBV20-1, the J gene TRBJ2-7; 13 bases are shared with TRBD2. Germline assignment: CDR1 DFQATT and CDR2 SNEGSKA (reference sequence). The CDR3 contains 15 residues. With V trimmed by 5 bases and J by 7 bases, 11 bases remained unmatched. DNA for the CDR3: TGCAGTGCTTGGGGTTTGGGACTAGCGGGGCAAGAGCAGTACTTC. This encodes CSAWGLGLAGQEQYF.

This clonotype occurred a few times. DNA of the CDR3: TGTGCCAGCAGCTGGACAGGTTCGCTTTCCGAGCAGTACTTC. Protein: CASSWTGSLSEQYF. V and J are TRBV7-2 and TRBJ2-7; 7 bases map to TRBD1. The CDR3 contains 14 residues. From germline, CDR1 is SGHTA and CDR2 FQGNSA. With 4 bases clipped from V and 6 bases from J, the junction kept 9 bases outside the gene matches.

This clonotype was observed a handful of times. The CDR3 sequence is CSVGGVPNQPQHF. CDR3 DNA sequence: TGCAGCGTTGGAGGGGTCCCCAATCAGCCCCAGCATTTT. The chain couples TRBV29-1 to TRBJ1-5, with a possible D match to TRBD1 (5 bases). The CDR3 totals 13 residues. Between the trimmed V and J ends, which lost 4 bases and 3 bases, there was a span of 10 bases. CDR1 and CDR2 from the germline V gene are SQVTM and ANQGSEA.

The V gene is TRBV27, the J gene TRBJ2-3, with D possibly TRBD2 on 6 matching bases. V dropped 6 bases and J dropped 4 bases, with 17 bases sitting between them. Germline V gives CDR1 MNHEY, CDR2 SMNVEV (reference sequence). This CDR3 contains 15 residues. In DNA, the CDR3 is TGTGCCAGCAGGATGCAAGCGGGCCGCCCAGATACGCAGTATTTT. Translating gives CASRMQAGRPDTQYF.

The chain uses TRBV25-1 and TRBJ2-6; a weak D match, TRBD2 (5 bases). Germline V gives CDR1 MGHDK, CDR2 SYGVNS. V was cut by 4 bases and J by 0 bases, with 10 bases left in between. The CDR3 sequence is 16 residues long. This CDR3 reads CASSGTGNSGANVLTF. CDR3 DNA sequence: TGTGCCAGCAGTGGGACGGGGAACTCTGGGGCCAACGTCCTGACTTTC.

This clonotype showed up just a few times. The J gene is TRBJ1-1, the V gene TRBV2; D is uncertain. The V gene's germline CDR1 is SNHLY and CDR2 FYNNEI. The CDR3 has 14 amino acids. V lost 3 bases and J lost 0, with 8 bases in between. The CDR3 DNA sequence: TGTGCCAGCAGTGAGCTCAGCTTGAACACTGAAGCTTTCTTT. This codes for CASSELSLNTEAFF.

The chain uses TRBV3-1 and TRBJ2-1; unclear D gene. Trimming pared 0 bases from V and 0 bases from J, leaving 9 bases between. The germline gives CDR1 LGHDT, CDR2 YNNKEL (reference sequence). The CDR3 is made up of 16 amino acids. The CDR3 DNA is TGTGCCAGCAGCCAAGATGGGCAACTCTCCTACAATGAGCAGTTCTTC. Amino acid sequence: CASSQDGQLSYNEQFF.

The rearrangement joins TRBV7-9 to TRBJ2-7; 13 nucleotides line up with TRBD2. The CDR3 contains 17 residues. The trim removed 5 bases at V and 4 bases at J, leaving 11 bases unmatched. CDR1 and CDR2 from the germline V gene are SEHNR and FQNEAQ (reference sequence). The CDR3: CASSTRTSGSLLYEQYF. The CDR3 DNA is TGTGCCAGCAGCACCCGGACTAGCGGGAGTTTGCTTTACGAGCAGTACTTC.

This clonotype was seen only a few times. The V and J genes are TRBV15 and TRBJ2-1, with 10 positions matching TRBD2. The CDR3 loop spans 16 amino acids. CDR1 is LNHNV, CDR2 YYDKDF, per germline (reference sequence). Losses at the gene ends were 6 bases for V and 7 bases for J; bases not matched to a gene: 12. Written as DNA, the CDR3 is TGTGCCACCAGGTTAGGTCGGACTAGCGGAGCGAATGAGCAGTTCTTC. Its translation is CATRLGRTSGANEQFF.

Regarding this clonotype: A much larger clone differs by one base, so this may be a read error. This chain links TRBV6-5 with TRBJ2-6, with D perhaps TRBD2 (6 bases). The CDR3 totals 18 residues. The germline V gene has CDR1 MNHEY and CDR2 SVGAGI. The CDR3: CASSYSGTASSGANVRTF. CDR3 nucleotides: TGTGCCAGCAGTTACTCGGGGACTGCTAGCTCTGGGGCCAACGTCCGGACTTTC.

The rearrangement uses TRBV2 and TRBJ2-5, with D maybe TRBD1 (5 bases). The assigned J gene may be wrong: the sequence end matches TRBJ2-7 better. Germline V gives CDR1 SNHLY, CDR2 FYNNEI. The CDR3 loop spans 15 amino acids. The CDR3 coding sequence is TGTGCCAGCAGTGAAATCCGATTAGGGGTTCACGAGCAGTACTTC. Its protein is CASSEIRLGVHEQYF.

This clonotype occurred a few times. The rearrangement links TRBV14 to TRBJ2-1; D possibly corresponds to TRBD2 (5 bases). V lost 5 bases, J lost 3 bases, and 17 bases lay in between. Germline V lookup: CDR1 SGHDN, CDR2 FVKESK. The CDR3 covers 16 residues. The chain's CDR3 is CASSGTASRNYNEQFF. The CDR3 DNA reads TGTGCCAGCAGCGGAACGGCTAGCAGAAACTACAATGAGCAGTTCTTC.

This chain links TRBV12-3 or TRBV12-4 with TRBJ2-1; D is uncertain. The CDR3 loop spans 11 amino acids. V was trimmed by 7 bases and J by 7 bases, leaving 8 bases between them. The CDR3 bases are TGTGCCAGCACCAAACAGAATGAGCAGTTCTTC. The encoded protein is CASTKQNEQFF.

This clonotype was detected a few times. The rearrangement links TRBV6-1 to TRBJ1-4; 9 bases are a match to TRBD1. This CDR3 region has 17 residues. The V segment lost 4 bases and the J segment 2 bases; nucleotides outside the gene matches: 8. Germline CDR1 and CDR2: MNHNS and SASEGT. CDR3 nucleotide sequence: TGTGCCAGCAGTGGGCCACAGGGGGCGCGCACTAATGAAAAACTGTTTTTT. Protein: CASSGPQGARTNEKLFF.

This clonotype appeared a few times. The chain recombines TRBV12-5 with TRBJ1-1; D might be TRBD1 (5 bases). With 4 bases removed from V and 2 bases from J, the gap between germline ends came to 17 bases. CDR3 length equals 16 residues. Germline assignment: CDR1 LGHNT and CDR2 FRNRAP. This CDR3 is CASGSGAARGNTEAFF. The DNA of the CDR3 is TGTGCTAGTGGTTCCGGGGCTGCGCGGGGCAACACTGAAGCTTTCTTT.

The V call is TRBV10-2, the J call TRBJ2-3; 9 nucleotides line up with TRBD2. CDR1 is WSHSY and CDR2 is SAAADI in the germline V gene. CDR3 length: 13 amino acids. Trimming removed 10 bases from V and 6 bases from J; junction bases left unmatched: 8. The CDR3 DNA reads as TGCGCCAACAACGCGGGGGGGCGGGATACGCAGTATTTT. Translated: CANNAGGRDTQYF.

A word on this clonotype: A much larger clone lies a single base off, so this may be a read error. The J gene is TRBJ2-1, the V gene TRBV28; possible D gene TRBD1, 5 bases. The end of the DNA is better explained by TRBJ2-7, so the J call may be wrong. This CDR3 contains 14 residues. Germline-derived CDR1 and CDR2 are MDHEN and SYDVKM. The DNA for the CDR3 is TGTGCCAGCGGGGCTCTCCTGGATTCCTACGAGCAGTACTTC. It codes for CASGALLDSYEQYF.

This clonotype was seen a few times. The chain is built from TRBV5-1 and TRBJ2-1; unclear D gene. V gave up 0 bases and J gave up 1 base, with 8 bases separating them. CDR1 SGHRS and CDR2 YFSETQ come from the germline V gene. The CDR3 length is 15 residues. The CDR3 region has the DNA TGCGCCAGCAGCTTGGAAGTAGTATCCTACAATGAGCAGTTCTTC. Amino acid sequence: CASSLEVVSYNEQFF.